What follows are 26 T cell receptor beta chains derived from one specimen sequenced in a study of CD8 T cells in Susac syndrome. It was with random hexamers that about 0.45 to 1 ug RNA was reverse transcribed. Each CDR3 protein gets one entry after TCRdb re-called the immunoSEQ multiplex PCR reads with MiXCR. The top ten clones hold approximately 0.12% of a sample with roughly 110,000 distinct CDR3 sequences, just under 95% of them seen once. Sequenced material: CD8+ T cells from PBMCs. These TCRs come from a human donor in good health.

V and J are TRBV7-9 and TRBJ2-7; D possibly corresponds to TRBD2 (6 bases). Trimming left V 3 bases short and J 1 base short, with 13 bases between. This CDR3 spans 15 amino acids. Germline assignment: CDR1 SEHNR and CDR2 FQNEAQ (reference sequence). The DNA for the CDR3 is TGTGCCAGCAGCTTTGCGGGGCTCGCTTCCTACGAGCAGTACTTC. It encodes CASSFAGLASYEQYF.

The V and J genes are TRBV5-6 and TRBJ2-2, with D perhaps TRBD1 or TRBD2 (5 bases each). CDR1 is SGHDT and CDR2 is YYEEEE in the germline V gene. The V and J ends lost 1 base and 1 base respectively, with 8 bases between them. The CDR3 loop spans 15 amino acids. CDR3 nucleotides: TGTGCCAGCAGCTTGCAGGGAGTGAACACCGGGGAGCTGTTTTTT. Translation gives CASSLQGVNTGELFF.

This rearrangement joins TRBV29-1 to TRBJ1-4, with 9 bases fitting TRBD1. Looked up from germline, CDR1 is SQVTM and CDR2 is ANQGSEA. The length of the CDR3 is 14 residues. V was pared by 5 bases and J by 6 bases, with 7 bases of the junction left unmatched. CDR3 sequence: CSVLTGGRYEKLFF. DNA of the CDR3: TGCAGCGTTTTAACAGGGGGCCGGTATGAAAAACTGTTTTTT. Based on the CDR3 plus reference TRBV29-1 and TRBJ1-4, the full variable domain is SAVISQKPSRDICQRGTSLTIQCQVDSQVTMMFWYRQQPGQSLTLIATANQGSEATYESGFVIDKFPISRPNLTFSTLTVSNMSPEDSSIYLCSVLTGGRYEKLFFGSGTQLSVL.

V and J are TRBV20-1 and TRBJ1-1; 8 nucleotides align to TRBD1. This CDR3 has 17 amino acids. The V segment lost 1 base and the J segment 3 bases; nucleotides outside the gene matches: 13. Germline V gene sequence: CDR1 DFQATT, CDR2 SNEGSKA (reference sequence). The CDR3 sequence: CSARVGSGGSEDTEAFF. For the CDR3, the DNA is TGCAGTGCTAGAGTCGGCTCAGGGGGCAGCGAGGACACTGAAGCTTTCTTT.

This clonotype came up once. The rearrangement joins TRBV7-3 to TRBJ2-3; TRBD2 matches 10 bases. Germline lookup yields CDR1 SGHTA and CDR2 FQGTGA. This CDR3 region has 18 residues. With V trimmed by 6 bases and J by 7 bases, 19 bases remained unmatched. The CDR3 spells CASSHEAPLAGVTNTQYF. DNA of the CDR3: TGTGCCAGCAGTCACGAAGCCCCCCTAGCGGGAGTAACAAATACGCAGTATTTT.

The V and J genes are TRBV7-2 and TRBJ2-7; TRBD2 aligns across 10 bases. V lost 6 bases and J lost 7; bases outside the gene matches: 9. The CDR3 sequence is 14 residues long. Germline V gene data show CDR1 as SGHTA and CDR2 as FQGNSA. CDR3 sequence reads: CASRMSGRAGEQYF. The CDR3 DNA is TGTGCCAGCAGAATGAGCGGGAGGGCCGGGGAGCAGTACTTC.

The V and J genes are TRBV29-1 and TRBJ2-1; 9 nucleotides match TRBD1. CDR3 size: 17 residues. Germline V lookup: CDR1 SQVTM, CDR2 ANQGSEA. Unmatched junction bases numbered 18, after V lost 7 bases and J lost 5 bases. The CDR3 reads CSGGTGNYYPMDNEQFF. CDR3 bases: TGCAGCGGAGGGACAGGGAACTACTACCCCATGGACAATGAGCAGTTCTTC.

The CDR3 spells CAIGEGEADTQYF. The CDR3 DNA sequence: TGTGCCATAGGGGAAGGGGAGGCAGATACGCAGTATTTT. The V gene is TRBV7-8, the J gene TRBJ2-3; a possible D gene is TRBD2 (6 bases). The V end lost 10 bases, the J end lost 4 bases, and 15 bases lay between the germline ends. The CDR3 runs to 13 residues. Germline V lookup: CDR1 SGHVS, CDR2 FQNEAQ.

The chain has TRBV9 and TRBJ2-7; D might be TRBD1 or TRBD2, each matching 6 bases. Germline V gene sequence: CDR1 SGDLS, CDR2 YYNGEE. The V gene lost 2 bases and the J gene lost 4 bases, with 16 bases spanning the gap. The CDR3 totals 15 residues. The CDR3 coding sequence is TGTGCCAGCAGCGTCGATGCAGGGGACTTTTACGAGCAGTACTTC. It encodes CASSVDAGDFYEQYF.

The CDR3 DNA reads as TGCGCCCTGGGGAGGGAGAACACTGAAGCTTTCTTT. Its protein is CALGRENTEAFF. This rearrangement joins TRBV29-1 to TRBJ1-1; D remains ambiguous. Looked up from germline, CDR1 is SQVTM and CDR2 is ANQGSEA. The CDR3 runs 12 residues.

V and J are TRBV20-1 and TRBJ2-7, with 8 nucleotides matching TRBD2. Trimming removed 6 bases from V and 5 bases from J; junction bases left unmatched: 12. This CDR3 spans 14 amino acids. The germline CDR1 and CDR2 sequences are DFQATT and SNEGSKA (reference sequence). The CDR3 DNA reads TGCAGTGCGAGACAAGCGGGGGTGGGCGACGAGCAGTACTTC. Protein sequence: CSARQAGVGDEQYF.

This clonotype has just one count. The V gene is TRBV7-2, the J gene TRBJ2-7; possible D gene TRBD2, 5 bases. The germline V gene has CDR1 SGHTA and CDR2 FQGNSA. This CDR3 comprises 13 residues. The V end was cut by 5 bases, the J end by 7 bases, with 15 bases between. CDR3 nucleotide sequence: TGTGCCAGCAGCCCCGGGGTCACGGGTGAGCAGTACTTC. Translated, it gives CASSPGVTGEQYF.

This chain connects TRBV7-2 to TRBJ1-1; the D is unclear. Trimming shortened V by 1 base and J by 10 bases, and 13 bases separated the two germline ends. This CDR3 has 13 residues. The germline V gene has CDR1 SGHTA and CDR2 FQGNSA. In DNA form, the CDR3 reads TGTGCCAGCAGCTTAGTAACGGGCGAGGTAGCTTTCTTT. Protein product: CASSLVTGEVAFF.

The V gene is TRBV19, the J gene TRBJ2-4; 7 positions agree with TRBD1. Germline values: CDR1 LNHDA, CDR2 SQIVND (reference sequence). The CDR3 loop spans 17 amino acids. Trimming at V came to 9 bases and at J to 0 bases, leaving 14 bases not matched to a gene. This chain's CDR3 is CASTPPAGTVAKNIQYF. Here the CDR3 DNA reads TGTGCCAGCACCCCCCCCGCCGGGACAGTAGCCAAAAACATTCAGTACTTC.

Written as DNA, the CDR3 is TGTGCCAGCAGCTTATTTGCAGGGAGCTCCTACGAGCAGTACTTC. Residues: CASSLFAGSSYEQYF. This chain links TRBV7-6 with TRBJ2-7; TRBD1 or TRBD2 may be the D gene (5 bases each). V lost 2 bases to trimming and J lost 0 bases, with 11 bases between them. The CDR3 is 15 amino acids. The germline gives CDR1 SGHVS, CDR2 FNYEAQ.

The rearrangement links TRBV19 to TRBJ1-2, with D perhaps TRBD1 (6 bases). The germline CDR1 and CDR2 sequences are LNHDA and SQIVND (reference sequence). The CDR3 has 13 residues. The ends were cut back, 10 bases at V and 2 bases at J, with 14 bases in the middle. As DNA, the CDR3 is TGTGCCACCGCGACAGGCTCGAACTATGGCTACACCTTC. Its protein is CATATGSNYGYTF.

This chain links TRBV5-1 with TRBJ2-3; the match to TRBD2 covers 10 bases. The CDR3 contains 15 residues. Germline lookup yields CDR1 SGHRS and CDR2 YFSETQ. V gave up 3 bases and J gave up 4 bases; unmatched junction bases: 5. The CDR3 region is CASSSQRGGPDTQYF. CDR3 coding DNA: TGCGCCAGCAGCTCTCAGCGGGGGGGGCCAGATACGCAGTATTTT.

The V gene is TRBV14, the J gene TRBJ2-5, with D perhaps matching TRBD2 (5 bases). Trimming pared 1 base from V and 5 bases from J, leaving 17 bases between. Germline CDR1 reads SGHDN; CDR2 reads FVKESK. The CDR3 has 16 residues. The CDR3 reads CASSQVDLRGSETQYF. The CDR3 DNA sequence: TGTGCCAGCAGCCAAGTCGATCTCCGGGGAAGTGAGACCCAGTACTTC.

The chain recombines TRBV19 with TRBJ2-7; D assignment may be TRBD1 or TRBD2 (7 bases each). The CDR3 has 13 amino acids. CDR1 is LNHDA, CDR2 SQIVND, per germline (reference sequence). Between the trimmed V and J ends, which lost 5 bases and 5 bases, there was a span of 13 bases. The chain's CDR3 is CASSETGRDEQYF. CDR3 in DNA: TGTGCCAGTAGTGAGACAGGGAGGGACGAGCAGTACTTC.

The chain joins TRBV12-5 to TRBJ1-2; D perhaps matches TRBD1 (6 bases). Deletions cut 2 bases from V and 8 bases from J, with 18 bases between. The germline gives CDR1 LGHNT, CDR2 FRNRAP. This CDR3 region has 15 residues. CDR3 bases: TGTGCTAGTGGTTTGTCCGGCAGGGGCGTGTGGGGCTACACCTTC. Amino acid sequence: CASGLSGRGVWGYTF.

The sample holds one count of this clonotype. The V gene is TRBV12-3 or TRBV12-4, the J gene TRBJ1-1; possible D gene TRBD1, 6 bases. This CDR3 contains 14 residues. The V and J ends lost 6 bases and 1 base respectively, with 12 bases between them. CDR3 region: CASSGIQGNTEAFF. CDR3 in DNA: TGTGCCAGCAGCGGGATACAGGGGAACACTGAAGCTTTCTTT.

The V gene is TRBV10-3, the J gene TRBJ1-3; TRBD1 matches at 7 bases. CDR1 and CDR2 from the germline V gene are ENHRY and SYGVKD. The CDR3 runs 14 residues. V lost 10 bases and J lost 0; bases outside the gene matches: 6. The CDR3 coding sequence is TGTGCCACCGGGGACAGTCGCTCTGGAAACACCATATATTTT. Encoded protein: CATGDSRSGNTIYF.

V and J are TRBV19 and TRBJ2-7; D tentatively fits TRBD1 or TRBD2 (5 bases each). Trimming stripped 4 bases from V and 6 bases from J, with 7 bases between. Germline V gene sequence: CDR1 LNHDA, CDR2 SQIVND (reference sequence). The CDR3 is made up of 11 amino acids. CDR3 sequence: CASSNGAEQYF. CDR3 in DNA: TGTGCCAGTAGTAACGGGGCCGAGCAGTACTTC.

Here the CDR3 DNA reads TGCAGTGCGAGCGGGAGGGCCGCCAATGAGCAGTTCTTC. Translation: CSASGRAANEQFF. V usage is TRBV20-1 and J usage is TRBJ2-1; 10 positions agree with TRBD2. The CDR3 runs to 13 residues. V was clipped by 6 bases and J by 6 bases; unmatched bases: 5. From germline, CDR1 is DFQATT and CDR2 SNEGSKA (reference sequence).

The V call is TRBV6-2 or TRBV6-3, the J call TRBJ2-3; no reliable D call. The CDR3 is 13 residues long. CDR1 is MNHEY and CDR2 is SVGEGT in the germline V gene. The V end was cut by 7 bases, the J end by 1 base, with 9 bases between. CDR3 in amino acids: CASTSRRTDTQYF. The CDR3 DNA sequence: TGTGCCAGCACCTCCCGGCGCACAGATACGCAGTATTTT.

The chain combines TRBV15 with TRBJ2-7; TRBD2 matches at 11 bases. V was clipped by 3 bases and J by 3 bases; unmatched bases: 4. Germline V lookup: CDR1 LNHNV, CDR2 YYDKDF (reference sequence). The CDR3 is 15 residues long. This CDR3 reads CATSSLLAGVYEQYF. The CDR3 DNA follows: TGTGCCACCAGCAGTTTACTAGCGGGGGTCTACGAGCAGTACTTC.